This TCR beta chain was observed in a study of blood T cell repertoires in COVID-19. Study details: COVID-19 samples, acute and convalescent, were from the United States, Italy and Spain. PBMCs, B-cell-depleted T cells, or T cells provided the cDNA or gDNA that made up the material.

Under the authors' procedure: Reference gene primer amplification in the assay estimated nucleated cell counts. Assay: immunoSEQ multiplex PCR; the TCRdb copy retains only in-frame clones and omits some. The V and J calls and clone size were taken over from that table, and D and trimming were inferred from the DNA. The sample consists of about 130,000 clones, roughly four fifths of them appearing once. Germline V CDR1 and CDR2: MNHEY, SVGAGI. V lost 6 bases and J 5 bases, leaving 14 bases between the germline ends. The CDR3 is 14 residues long. This clone appeared a single time. The chain has TRBV6-5 and TRBJ2-1; no clear D gene. Source material: peripheral blood. The receptor's source is a human donor in a cohort sampled during active COVID-19. The CDR3 spells CASRRPFLDNEQFF. The DNA of the CDR3 is TGTGCCAGCAGGAGGCCCTTCCTCGACAATGAGCAGTTCTTC.